Many counts were recorded for the clone carrying this T cell receptor beta chain. Its antigen is still unknown. The CDR3 sequence is 14 residues long. Germline CDR1 is KGHSH and CDR2 is LQKENI. After removal of 3 bases from V and 3 bases from J, the junction contained 4 bases not matched to a gene. The data were obtained in a study of CD8 T cells in ankylosing spondylitis. Overall study findings and caveats: Seemingly characteristic of ankylosing spondylitis blood was a TCR beta motif consisting of roughly 8 highly homologous variants. Relatively scarce in peripheral blood, disease-linked clones were CD8+.

TCRdb reanalysed the 5' RACE reads using MiXCR and keeps one entry per CDR3 protein. The repertoire has some 250,000 distinct CDR3 sequences, around 7.8% of them found once; the top ten carry approximately 6.3%. The sequenced sample was blood, either unsorted or a sorted T cell fraction (not recorded which). This TCR came from a male donor with ankylosing spondylitis or in good health (not recorded which). This chain connects TRBV18 to TRBJ2-7; TRBD2 aligns across 8 bases. CDR3 DNA: TGTGCCAGCTCACCGGCTACTAGCGGCTACGAGCAGTACTTC. Protein: CASSPATSGYEQYF. The entire variable domain, with the rest obtained from reference TRBV18 and TRBJ2-7, is as follows: NAGVMQNPRHLVRRRGQEARLRCSPMKGHSHVYWYRQLPEEGLKFMVYLQKENIIDESGMPKERFSAEFPKEGPSILRIQQVVRGDSAAYFCASSPATSGYEQYFGPGTRLTVT.